This entry describes one T cell receptor (beta chain). This specimen comes from a study of cytomegalovirus exposure and HLA in healthy donors. A multiplex PCR was run with 60 Vbeta primers and 13 Jbeta primers. Produced via immunoSEQ multiplex PCR; TCRdb's table is partial and in-frame only. The table has roughly 110,000 clones, over 65% seen once. This CDR3 has 12 residues. The germline gives CDR1 SGHAT, CDR2 FQNNGV. The ends were cut back, 0 bases at V and 4 bases at J, with 4 bases in the middle. The receptor comes from a woman in her twenties or thirties in good health and CMV-seronegative. V gene TRBV11-2 combines with J gene TRBJ2-7, with unresolved D. What was sequenced was PBMCs. The CDR3 spells CASSLDRYEQYF. CDR3 nucleotide sequence: TGTGCCAGCAGCTTAGATCGGTACGAGCAGTACTTC.